These T cell receptor beta chains were read from a single sample in a study of T cells in Graves' hyperthyroidism and ophthalmopathy. TCRdb re-derived calls from the multiplex PCR reads in MiXCR, one entry per CDR3 protein. The data show 300,000 to 400,000 distinct CDR3 sequences, about 18% seen once. The sequencing input was blood. These receptors were collected from a man aged 18-30 years with Graves' ophthalmopathy. CDR3s include the opening cysteine and the closing phenylalanine or tryptophan. The D gene is left open where the match is weak. Rows may omit the clone size; those that give it use once, few, many or a size class.

size | D | J | V | CDR3 | DNA
many | TRBD2 | TRBJ2-1 | TRBV10-3 | CAISERVSGGIGYNEQFF | TGTGCCATCAGTGAGAGGGTTAGCGGGGGGATCGGCTACAATGAGCAGTTCTTC
many | . | TRBJ1-1 | TRBV9 | CASSVGSLRNTEAFF | TGTGCCAGCAGCGTAGGGAGTTTGCGAAACACTGAAGCTTTCTTT
few | . | TRBJ1-6 | TRBV9 | CASSVGTGSLNSPLHF | TGTGCCAGCAGCGTAGGGACCGGCTCCCTAAATTCACCCCTCCACTTT
many | TRBD1 | TRBJ1-5 | TRBV2 | CASTGGSNQPQHF | TGTGCCAGCACAGGGGGCAGCAATCAGCCCCAGCATTTT
. | TRBD1 | TRBJ2-5 | TRBV9 | CASSVESPGQGQETQYF | TGTGCCAGCAGCGTAGAAAGCCCGGGACAGGGCCAAGAGACCCAGTACTTC
many | . | TRBJ1-4 | TRBV20-1 | CSVDHREKLFF | TGCAGTGTTGATCACAGAGAAAAACTGTTTTTT
. | . | TRBJ2-7 | TRBV28 | CASSWRSAYEQYF | TGTGCCAGCAGTTGGCGGAGTGCCTACGAGCAGTACTTC
. | . | TRBJ2-4 | TRBV4-1 | CASSPQGEGNPKNIQYF | TGCGCCAGCAGCCCTCAGGGAGAGGGTAATCCTAAAAACATTCAGTACTTC
few | . | TRBJ2-5 | TRBV6-5 | CASSYYETQYF | TGTGCCAGCAGTTACTATGAGACCCAGTACTTC
many | . | TRBJ1-5 | TRBV28 | CASSLGGPQHF | TGTGCCAGCAGTTTGGGCGGGCCCCAGCATTTT
few | TRBD2 | TRBJ2-3 | TRBV5-1 | CASSPGTSGGLTSTDTQYF | TGCGCCAGCAGCCCCGGGACTAGCGGGGGGTTAACTTCCACAGATACGCAGTATTTT
. | . | TRBJ2-2 | TRBV2 | CASSFDRDPGTGELFF | TGTGCCAGCAGTTTTGACCGGGACCCCGGCACCGGGGAGCTGTTTTTT
. | . | TRBJ1-1 | TRBV6-1 | CASTYGGRDVGNTEAFF | TGTGCCAGCACCTATGGGGGGCGCGATGTGGGGAACACTGAAGCTTTCTTT
. | TRBD1 | TRBJ1-1 | TRBV11-2 | CASSFAGTGNTEAFF | TGTGCCAGCAGCTTTGCGGGGACAGGGAACACTGAAGCTTTCTTT
few | . | TRBJ1-2 | TRBV4-1 | CASSHGPLGLRGYTF | TGCGCCAGCAGCCACGGTCCACTAGGGCTGAGAGGCTACACCTTC
. | TRBD1 | TRBJ1-1 | TRBV24-1 | CATASGQDTEAFF | TGTGCCACCGCGTCGGGACAGGACACTGAAGCTTTCTTT
many | . | TRBJ2-5 | TRBV20-1 | CSARSGDPQETQYF | TGCAGTGCTAGATCCGGGGACCCCCAAGAGACCCAGTACTTC
many | . | TRBJ2-3 | TRBV3-1 | CASSPTTGRGGTDTQYF | TGTGCCAGCAGCCCTACCACAGGGAGAGGGGGCACAGATACGCAGTATTTT
. | . | TRBJ1-6 | TRBV9 | CASSVGLGSNSPLHF | TGTGCCAGCAGCGTAGGACTGGGGTCAAATTCACCCCTCCACTTT